The clone carrying this T cell receptor beta chain was counted at least ten times. The sample comes from a study of T cells in Graves' hyperthyroidism and ophthalmopathy. It was RNA transcripts that yielded the amplified TCR beta CDR3 regions. The TCR CDR3 first-round RT-PCR relied on the HTBI primer set. TCRdb reanalysed the multiplex PCR reads using MiXCR and keeps one entry per CDR3 protein. Of approximately 590,000 distinct CDR3 sequences in the sample, 15% to 19% are singletons; the top ten hold under 7.5%. The CDR3 consists of 14 residues. Trimming shortened V by 3 bases and J by 3 bases, and 8 bases separated the two germline ends. CDR1 is KGHSH and CDR2 is LQKENI in the germline V gene.

The chain has TRBV18 and TRBJ2-2; no clear D gene. This TCR was recovered from a woman aged 30 to 39 with Graves' hyperthyroidism. Sequencing used blood. The CDR3: CASSPSKDTGELFF. CDR3 nucleotides: TGTGCCAGCTCACCCTCTAAGGACACCGGGGAGCTGTTTTTT.